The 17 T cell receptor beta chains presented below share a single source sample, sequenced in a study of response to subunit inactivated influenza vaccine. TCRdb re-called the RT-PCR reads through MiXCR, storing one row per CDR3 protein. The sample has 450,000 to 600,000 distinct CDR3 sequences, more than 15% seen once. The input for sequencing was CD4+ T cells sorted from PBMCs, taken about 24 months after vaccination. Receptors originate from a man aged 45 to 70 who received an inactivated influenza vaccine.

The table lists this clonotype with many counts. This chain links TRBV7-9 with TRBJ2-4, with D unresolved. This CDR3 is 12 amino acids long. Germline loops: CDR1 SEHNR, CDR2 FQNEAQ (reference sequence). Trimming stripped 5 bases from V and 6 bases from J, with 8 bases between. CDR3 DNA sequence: TGTGCCAGCAGCCGTGACACAAACATTCAGTACTTC. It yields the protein CASSRDTNIQYF.

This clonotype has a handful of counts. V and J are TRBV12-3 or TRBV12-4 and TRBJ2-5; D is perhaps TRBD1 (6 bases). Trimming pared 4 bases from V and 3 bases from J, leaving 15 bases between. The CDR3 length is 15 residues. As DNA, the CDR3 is TGTGCCAGCAGTTCCCGACTGGACAGAAAAGAGACCCAGTACTTC. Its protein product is CASSSRLDRKETQYF.

CDR3 in DNA: TGTGCCAGCAGCCACCACGACGGCGATGAAAAACTGTTTTTT. This codes for CASSHHDGDEKLFF. The chain is built from TRBV28 and TRBJ1-4; no clear D. The CDR3 extends over 14 amino acids. V lost 6 bases to trimming and J lost 6 bases, with 14 bases between them. Germline V lookup: CDR1 MDHEN, CDR2 SYDVKM.

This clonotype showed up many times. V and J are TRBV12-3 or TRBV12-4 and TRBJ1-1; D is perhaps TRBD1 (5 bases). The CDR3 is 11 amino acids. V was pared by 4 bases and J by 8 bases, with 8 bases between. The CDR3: CASSWGREAFF. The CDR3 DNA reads TGTGCCAGCAGTTGGGGCAGGGAAGCTTTCTTT.

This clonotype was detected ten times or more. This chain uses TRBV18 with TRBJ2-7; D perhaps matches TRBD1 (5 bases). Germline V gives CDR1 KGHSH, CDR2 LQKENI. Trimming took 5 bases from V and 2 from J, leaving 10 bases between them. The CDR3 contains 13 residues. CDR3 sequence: CASSFRGPYEQYF. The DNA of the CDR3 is TGTGCCAGCTCATTTAGGGGCCCCTACGAGCAGTACTTC.

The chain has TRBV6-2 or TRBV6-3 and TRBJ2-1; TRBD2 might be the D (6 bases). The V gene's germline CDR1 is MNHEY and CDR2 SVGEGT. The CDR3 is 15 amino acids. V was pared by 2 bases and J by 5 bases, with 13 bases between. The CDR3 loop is CASSYAWGGDNEQFF. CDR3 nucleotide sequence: TGTGCCAGCAGTTACGCGTGGGGCGGGGACAATGAGCAGTTCTTC.

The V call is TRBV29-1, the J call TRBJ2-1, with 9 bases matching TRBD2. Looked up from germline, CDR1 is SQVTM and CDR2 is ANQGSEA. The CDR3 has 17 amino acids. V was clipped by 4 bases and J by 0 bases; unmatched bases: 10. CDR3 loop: CSVARWAGGSSYNEQFF. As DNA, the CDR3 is TGCAGCGTTGCCCGCTGGGCGGGAGGGAGCTCCTACAATGAGCAGTTCTTC.

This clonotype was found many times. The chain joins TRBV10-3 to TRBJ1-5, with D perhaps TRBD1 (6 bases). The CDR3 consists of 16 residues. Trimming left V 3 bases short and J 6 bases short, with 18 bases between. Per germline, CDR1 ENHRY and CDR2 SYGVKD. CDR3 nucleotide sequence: TGTGCCATCAGTGATTTGGGACAAGTGATAGGTCAGCCCCAGCATTTT. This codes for CAISDLGQVIGQPQHF.

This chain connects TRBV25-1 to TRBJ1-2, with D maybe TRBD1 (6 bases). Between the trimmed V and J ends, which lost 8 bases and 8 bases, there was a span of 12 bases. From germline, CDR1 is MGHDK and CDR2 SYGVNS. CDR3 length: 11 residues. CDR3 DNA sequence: TGTGCCAGCCAGGGAGGGGGAGGCTACACCTTC. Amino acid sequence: CASQGGGGYTF.

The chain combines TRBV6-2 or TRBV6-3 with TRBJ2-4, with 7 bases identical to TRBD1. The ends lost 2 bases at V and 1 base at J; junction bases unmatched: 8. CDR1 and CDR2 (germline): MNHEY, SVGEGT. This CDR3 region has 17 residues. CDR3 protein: CASSYPTNRGAKNIQYF. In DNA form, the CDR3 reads TGTGCCAGCAGTTACCCGACCAACAGGGGTGCCAAAAACATTCAGTACTTC.

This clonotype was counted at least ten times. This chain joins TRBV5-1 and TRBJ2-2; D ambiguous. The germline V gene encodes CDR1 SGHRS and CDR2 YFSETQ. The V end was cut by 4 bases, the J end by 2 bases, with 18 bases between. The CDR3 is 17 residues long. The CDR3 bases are TGCGCCAGCAGCCAAAATCGCTACGGGCTCAACACCGGGGAGCTGTTTTTT. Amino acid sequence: CASSQNRYGLNTGELFF.

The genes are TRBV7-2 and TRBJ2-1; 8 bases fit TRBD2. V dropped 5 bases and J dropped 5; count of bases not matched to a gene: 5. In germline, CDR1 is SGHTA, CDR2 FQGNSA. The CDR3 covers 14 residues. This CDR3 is CASSTVAGNNEQFF. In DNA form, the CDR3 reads TGTGCCAGCAGCACTGTAGCGGGAAACAATGAGCAGTTCTTC.

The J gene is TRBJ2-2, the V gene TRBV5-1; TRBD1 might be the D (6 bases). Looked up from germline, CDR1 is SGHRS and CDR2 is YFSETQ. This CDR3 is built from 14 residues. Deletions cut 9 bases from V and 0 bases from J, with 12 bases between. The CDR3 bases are TGCGCCACCTCCGGGACAACGAACACCGGGGAGCTGTTTTTT. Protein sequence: CATSGTTNTGELFF.

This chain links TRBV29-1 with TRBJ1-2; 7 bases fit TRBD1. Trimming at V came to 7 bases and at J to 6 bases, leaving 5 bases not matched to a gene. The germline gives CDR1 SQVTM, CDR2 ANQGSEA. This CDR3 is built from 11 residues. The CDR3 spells CSGDSLDGYTF. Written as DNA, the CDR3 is TGCAGCGGGGACAGCTTGGATGGCTACACCTTC.

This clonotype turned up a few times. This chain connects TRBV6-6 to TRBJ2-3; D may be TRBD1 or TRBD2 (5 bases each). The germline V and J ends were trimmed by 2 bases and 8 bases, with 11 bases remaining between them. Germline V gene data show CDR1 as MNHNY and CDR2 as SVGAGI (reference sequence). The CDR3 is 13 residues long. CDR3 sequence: CASSYDIGGTQYF. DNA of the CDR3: TGTGCCAGCAGTTACGATATTGGGGGTACGCAGTATTTT.

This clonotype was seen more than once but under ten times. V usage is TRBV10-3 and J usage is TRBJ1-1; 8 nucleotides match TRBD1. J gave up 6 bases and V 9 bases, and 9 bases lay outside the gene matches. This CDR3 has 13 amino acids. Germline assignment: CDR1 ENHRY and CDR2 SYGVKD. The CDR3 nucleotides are TGTGCCATAACCAAGCAGGGGGCAGCTGAAGCTTTCTTT. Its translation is CAITKQGAAEAFF.

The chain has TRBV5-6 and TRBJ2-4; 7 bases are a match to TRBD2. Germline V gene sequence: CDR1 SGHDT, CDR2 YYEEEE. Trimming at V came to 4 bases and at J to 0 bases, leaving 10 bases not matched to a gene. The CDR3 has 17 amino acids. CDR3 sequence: CASSRAGVRLAKNIQYF. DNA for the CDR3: TGTGCCAGCAGCCGCGCGGGGGTCCGACTAGCCAAAAACATTCAGTACTTC. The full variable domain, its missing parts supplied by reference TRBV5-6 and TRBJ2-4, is DAGVTQSPTHLIKTRGQQVTLRCSPKSGHDTVSWYQQALGQGPQFIFQYYEEEERQRGNFPDRFSGHQFPNYSSELNVNALLLGDSALYLCASSRAGVRLAKNIQYFGAGTRLSVL.